The rows below give T cell receptor beta chains drawn from one sample of a study of T-cell reconstitution after alpha-beta-depleted transplantation in children. Each CDR3 protein gets one entry after TCRdb re-called the PCR reads with MiXCR. The data contain over 550,000 distinct CDR3 sequences, roughly a tenth of them singletons. Sequenced here: PBMCs from the stem cell graft donor, sampled from the stem cell graft. These TCRs come from a human donor who donated a stem cell graft to a child with acute myeloid leukemia. The CDR3 runs from the conserved cysteine through the conserved F or W. D genes are given only for firm matches. Only part of the rows carry a size: once, few, many, or a class if the clone is expanded.

size,V,D,J,DNA,CDR3
.,TRBV21-1,.,TRBJ2-7,TGTGCCAGCAGCAAAGTGTCAGGGGGATCCTACGAGCAGTACTTC,CASSKVSGGSYEQYF
.,TRBV24-1,TRBD1,TRBJ2-1,TGTGCCACCAGTCCCCCAGGGGGAGACAGCCCGCGGGACAATGAGCAGTTCTTC,CATSPPGGDSPRDNEQFF
.,TRBV29-1,TRBD2,TRBJ2-7,TGCAGCGTTGAAGGGGCTAGCGGGAGGGGGTTTGAGCAGTACTTC,CSVEGASGRGFEQYF
few,TRBV7-9,TRBD2,TRBJ2-1,TGTGCCAGCAGCCATGCGGGAGGGCCGTTCTATGAGCAGTTCTTC,CASSHAGGPFYEQFF
.,TRBV3-1,.,TRBJ1-6,TGTGCCAGCAGCCCTAATTCGGGCGTTCTCGGTTCACCCCTCCACTTT,CASSPNSGVLGSPLHF
.,TRBV4-2,TRBD2,TRBJ2-7,TGTGCCAGCAGCCTGAGCGGGGTCGGCGCGGGTGAGCAGTACTTC,CASSLSGVGAGEQYF
.,TRBV7-7,.,TRBJ2-1,TGTGCTAGCAGCCGGACAGAACCCTTGAATTTAGAGCAGTTCTTC,CASSRTEPLNLEQFF
many,TRBV4-3,TRBD1,TRBJ2-2,TGCGCCAGCAGCCGCCAGGGGGCTTCGAACACCGGGGAGCTGTTTTTT,CASSRQGASNTGELFF
few,TRBV10-3,TRBD2,TRBJ2-7,TGTGCCATCCTCCAGACTAGCGGACACGGCGAGCAGTACTTC,CAILQTSGHGEQYF
.,TRBV7-2,.,TRBJ2-1,TGTGCCAGCAGCTTAAAGCGACCCGATGAGCAGTTCTTC,CASSLKRPDEQFF
once,TRBV15,.,TRBJ2-7,TGTGCCACCAGCAGAGATCAAGGGCACGAGCAGTACTTC,CATSRDQGHEQYF
few,TRBV20-1,TRBD2,TRBJ2-1,TGCAGTGCTACCGATAGCGGGAGATACAATGAGCAGTTCTTC,CSATDSGRYNEQFF
many,TRBV2,.,TRBJ1-1,TGTGCCAGCAGTGAAAGGCGCACTGAAGCTTTCTTT,CASSERRTEAFF
.,TRBV24-1,.,TRBJ2-7,TGTGCCACCAGTGATTCCCTCAAGGACGAGCAGTACTTC,CATSDSLKDEQYF
.,TRBV6-2/TRBV6-3,TRBD1,TRBJ2-2,TGTGCCAGCAGTAACGTCGGACAGGGGGCTTCGAACACCGGGGAGCTGTTTTTT,CASSNVGQGASNTGELFF
.,TRBV5-1,TRBD2,TRBJ2-1,TGCGCCAGCAGCTGGGGGAGGGAGGCCCATAAGAATGAGCAGTTCTTC,CASSWGREAHKNEQFF
many,TRBV29-1,TRBD1,TRBJ2-7,TGCAGCGTTGAACTGCCAGGGGGCGTAAGATACTTC,CSVELPGGVRYF
.,TRBV6-1,.,TRBJ1-2,TGTGCCAGCCGGCCTCCGGGGGGGGCCGGCTACACCTTC,CASRPPGGAGYTF
.,TRBV7-8,TRBD1,TRBJ1-2,TGTGCCAGCAGCTTAGACGGGACAGCTCCCTATGGCTACACCTTC,CASSLDGTAPYGYTF
.,TRBV20-1,.,TRBJ2-2,TGCAGTGCGGCCGGGACCGCGAACACCGGGGAGCTGTTTTTT,CSAAGTANTGELFF
few,TRBV7-2,TRBD1,TRBJ2-7,TGTGCCAGCAGCAAAGAGGGGGACAGTCGGTACGAGCAGTACTTC,CASSKEGDSRYEQYF
.,TRBV5-1,.,TRBJ1-1,TGCGCCAGCAGCTTGAATCTGGGTACCGGCACTGAAGCTTTCTTT,CASSLNLGTGTEAFF
many,TRBV11-3,TRBD2,TRBJ2-1,TGTGCCAGCAGCTCGGGACTAGAAGGGCGCAATGAGCAGTTCTTC,CASSSGLEGRNEQFF
.,TRBV6-5,TRBD1,TRBJ2-2,TGTGCCAGCAGTTCAGACAGGGGGTGGCACACCGGGGAGCTGTTTTTT,CASSSDRGWHTGELFF
few,TRBV20-1,.,TRBJ1-1,TGCAGTGCTAGAGTTCAGGGATCTGAAGCTTTCTTT,CSARVQGSEAFF
few,TRBV2,.,TRBJ2-7,TGTGCCAGACACCGGTTGGGTGCCTACGAGCAGTACTTC,CARHRLGAYEQYF
.,TRBV15,.,TRBJ1-2,TGTGCCACCAGCAGAGATAGGTCTGCCGTCTATGGCTACACCTTC,CATSRDRSAVYGYTF